The next 27 T cell receptor beta chains were all read from a single sample in a study of T-cell memory formation after mild COVID-19. TCRdb re-called the 5' RACE reads with MiXCR, one entry per CDR3 protein. The sample gives about 150,000 distinct CDR3 sequences, more than 12% of which show up once; about 14% is in the top ten. Source material: PBMCs or a T cell subset sorted from them (not recorded which). The receptors here all came from an adult woman who had mild COVID-19 (a few samples of this study predate the infection). Cell type and time point are not known.

The chain joins TRBV7-9 to TRBJ1-1; no firm D call. The germline V and J ends were trimmed by 3 bases and 7 bases, with 6 bases remaining between them. The CDR3 loop spans 11 amino acids. Germline V gene data show CDR1 as SEHNR and CDR2 as FQNEAQ (reference sequence). The CDR3 sequence: CASSLKNEAFF. The CDR3 DNA is TGTGCCAGCAGCTTGAAGAATGAAGCTTTCTTT.

The V call is TRBV6-1, the J call TRBJ1-1; 10 bases match TRBD1. The CDR3 has 15 amino acids. From germline, CDR1 is MNHNS and CDR2 SASEGT. V shed 7 bases, J shed 4 bases, and the junction held 9 bases outside the gene matches. The CDR3 reads CASKRGDRGGTEAFF. CDR3 sequence (DNA): TGTGCCAGCAAGAGGGGGGACAGGGGAGGCACTGAAGCTTTCTTT.

The chain uses TRBV5-6 and TRBJ2-7; D is undetermined. Germline V gene data show CDR1 as SGHDT and CDR2 as YYEEEE. Trimming shortened V by 2 bases and J by 1 base, and 13 bases separated the two germline ends. The CDR3 loop spans 15 amino acids. The CDR3 loop is CASSFGLLTSYEQYF. CDR3 nucleotide sequence: TGTGCCAGCAGCTTCGGGCTTTTAACTTCCTACGAGCAGTACTTC.

The chain couples TRBV12-3 or TRBV12-4 to TRBJ2-6; 7 bases match TRBD2. V lost 3 bases and J lost 8; bases outside the gene matches: 10. This CDR3 region has 16 residues. The CDR3 region is CASSFRTGGRTNVLTF. The CDR3 bases are TGTGCCAGCAGTTTTCGTACAGGCGGGAGAACCAACGTCCTGACTTTC.

This clonotype has more than one count but fewer than ten. This chain links TRBV12-3 or TRBV12-4 with TRBJ2-1; TRBD2 aligns across 8 bases. The CDR3 has 15 amino acids. The V segment lost 6 bases and the J segment 7 bases; nucleotides outside the gene matches: 11. The chain's CDR3 is CASSFRSGGKNEQFF. As DNA, the CDR3 is TGTGCCAGCAGCTTTAGGAGCGGGGGAAAGAATGAGCAGTTCTTC.

The chain employs TRBV20-1 and TRBJ1-1; D unresolved. This CDR3 has 14 residues. Deletions cut 2 bases from V and 11 bases from J, with 21 bases between. Germline V lookup: CDR1 DFQATT, CDR2 SNEGSKA (reference sequence). CDR3 nucleotides: TGCAGTGCTAGATCCCGGACGGTGGTAGTGACGGCTTTCTTT. Translation: CSARSRTVVVTAFF.

This clonotype has more than one count but fewer than ten. The chain uses TRBV12-5 and TRBJ2-6; D gene uncertain. Germline lookup yields CDR1 LGHNT and CDR2 FRNRAP. The V end lost 3 bases, the J end lost 0 bases, and 6 bases lay between the germline ends. The CDR3 contains 15 residues. This CDR3 reads CASGFFSSGANVLTF. In nucleotides, the CDR3 is TGTGCTAGTGGTTTCTTTAGCTCTGGGGCCAACGTCCTGACTTTC.

This clonotype was seen a few times. This CDR3 is CASKAGGYYNEQFF. CDR3 in DNA: TGCGCCAGCAAGGCGGGGGGCTACTACAATGAGCAGTTCTTC. This chain uses TRBV5-1 with TRBJ2-1; TRBD2 matches at 8 bases. From germline, CDR1 is SGHRS and CDR2 YFSETQ. J gave up 3 bases and V 6 bases, and 5 bases lay outside the gene matches. The CDR3 runs to 14 residues.

The CDR3 DNA is TGTGCCAGCAGTGACTCGATTGGGCAGGGGGCTGGGAATGAGCAGTTCTTC. It translates to CASSDSIGQGAGNEQFF. The V and J genes are TRBV6-4 and TRBJ2-1, with 8 bases matching TRBD1. The CDR3 totals 17 residues. CDR1 MRHNA and CDR2 SNTAGT come from the germline V gene. The junction had 11 bases not matched to a gene; V was cut back by 0 bases and J by 7 bases.

The chain carries TRBV6-5 and TRBJ1-1; the D gene is possibly TRBD1 (5 bases). The CDR3 is made up of 16 amino acids. The germline gives CDR1 MNHEY, CDR2 SVGAGI. Between the trimmed V and J ends, which lost 0 bases and 3 bases, there was a span of 14 bases. The CDR3 DNA reads as TGTGCCAGCAGTTACTCGGGAGGAACACAGGACACTGAAGCTTTCTTT. Translated: CASSYSGGTQDTEAFF.

In its sample, this clonotype was seen once. The chain has TRBV2 and TRBJ2-4; possibly TRBD1 or TRBD2 for D (6 bases each). This CDR3 spans 14 amino acids. CDR1 and CDR2 (germline): SNHLY, FYNNEI. Trimming took off 8 bases at V and 3 bases at J, with 14 bases between the two ends. The CDR3 bases are TGTGCCAGCCAAAAGGGGGGAAGCAAAAACATTCAGTACTTC. It is translated as CASQKGGSKNIQYF.

CDR3 amino acids: CASSLGLRNSYNEQFF. The CDR3 nucleotides read TGTGCCAGCAGTTTAGGCTTGCGGAACTCCTACAATGAGCAGTTCTTC. The V and J genes are TRBV12-3 or TRBV12-4 and TRBJ2-1; D gene unclear. CDR3 length: 16 amino acids. Between the trimmed V and J ends, which lost 1 base and 0 bases, there was a span of 10 bases.

The chain employs TRBV7-9 and TRBJ2-4; 9 bases align to TRBD2. CDR1 and CDR2 (germline): SEHNR, FQNEAQ (reference sequence). CDR3 length: 16 residues. With V trimmed by 2 bases and J by 7 bases, 9 bases remained unmatched. CDR3 residues: CASSLFRSAGGNIQYF. The CDR3 DNA is TGTGCCAGCAGCTTATTTCGGTCCGCGGGAGGGAACATTCAGTACTTC.

V usage is TRBV12-3 or TRBV12-4 and J usage is TRBJ1-6, with 8 positions matching TRBD1. This CDR3 region has 14 residues. Trimming removed 2 bases from V and 8 bases from J; junction bases left unmatched: 2. CDR3 amino acids: CASSLSDRDSPLHF. CDR3 DNA: TGTGCCAGCAGTTTATCGGACAGGGATTCACCCCTCCACTTT.

The genes are TRBV6-1 and TRBJ2-3; D gene ambiguous. Trimming cost V 2 bases and J 2 bases, with 8 bases left between them. The CDR3 sequence is 14 residues long. Germline V lookup: CDR1 MNHNS, CDR2 SASEGT. The CDR3 region is CASSESGLTDTQYF. Here the CDR3 DNA reads TGTGCCAGCAGTGAATCTGGCCTCACAGATACGCAGTATTTT.

This clonotype appeared a single time. The chain combines TRBV9 with TRBJ2-1; 10 positions agree with TRBD2. The CDR3 is 15 amino acids. Looked up from germline, CDR1 is SGDLS and CDR2 is YYNGEE. J gave up 4 bases and V 4 bases, and 5 bases lay outside the gene matches. The CDR3 spells CASSTRTSGYNEQFF. CDR3 coding DNA: TGTGCCAGCAGCACCAGGACTAGCGGATACAATGAGCAGTTCTTC.

CDR3 DNA sequence: TGTGCCAGCAGCTTCGAGCTACAGGGGCTCCCCGCCTACAATGAGCAGTTCTTC. Amino acids: CASSFELQGLPAYNEQFF. V is TRBV7-9 and J is TRBJ2-1; TRBD1 matches 7 bases. The CDR3 contains 18 residues. Germline V lookup: CDR1 SEHNR, CDR2 FQNEAQ (reference sequence). Trimming removed 3 bases from V and 2 bases from J; junction bases left unmatched: 13.

The CDR3 DNA follows: TGTGCCTGGAGTGTGCTCAATACAGGGGGCGATCAGCCCCAGCATTTT. Translated: CAWSVLNTGGDQPQHF. V gene TRBV30 combines with J gene TRBJ1-5; 9 nucleotides agree with TRBD1. V trimming: 0 bases; J trimming: 5 bases; junction bases outside the gene matches: 8. The CDR3 runs to 16 residues. CDR1 and CDR2 (germline): GTSNPN, SVGIG (reference sequence).

The chain combines TRBV30 with TRBJ2-2; 9 bases fit TRBD2. CDR3 length equals 18 residues. J was trimmed by 5 bases and V by 1 base; bases with no gene match: 14. The V gene's germline CDR1 is GTSNPN and CDR2 SVGIG (reference sequence). CDR3 in amino acids: CAWSAPPPGLALTGELFF. CDR3 bases: TGTGCCTGGAGTGCTCCCCCACCGGGACTAGCCCTTACCGGGGAGCTGTTTTTT.

The chain recombines TRBV7-9 with TRBJ2-3; 10 nucleotides line up with TRBD1. The CDR3 has 14 residues. Unmatched junction bases numbered 3, after V lost 5 bases and J lost 4 bases. Germline loops: CDR1 SEHNR, CDR2 FQNEAQ (reference sequence). The CDR3 is CASSTGQGADTQYF. DNA of the CDR3: TGTGCCAGCAGCACCGGACAGGGGGCAGATACGCAGTATTTT.

This clonotype has a handful of counts. The V gene is TRBV27, the J gene TRBJ1-1; 8 nucleotides agree with TRBD1. The CDR3 consists of 14 residues. V was pared by 5 bases and J by 4 bases, with 6 bases of the junction left unmatched. CDR1 is MNHEY, CDR2 SMNVEV, per germline (reference sequence). This chain's CDR3 is CASSIQGVGTEAFF. CDR3 nucleotides: TGTGCCAGCAGTATACAGGGGGTGGGCACTGAAGCTTTCTTT.

This clonotype was counted a few times. The chain couples TRBV5-1 to TRBJ2-1; 7 nucleotides agree with TRBD2. The CDR3 runs 12 residues. The V gene's germline CDR1 is SGHRS and CDR2 YFSETQ. Trimming cost V 8 bases and J 6 bases; bases outside gene matches: 5. The CDR3: CASILAANEQFF. DNA of the CDR3: TGCGCCAGTATCCTAGCGGCCAATGAGCAGTTCTTC.

This clonotype was recorded a few times. This chain connects TRBV12-3 or TRBV12-4 to TRBJ2-5; 8 bases line up with TRBD1. CDR3 length equals 17 residues. V lost 1 base and J lost 1; bases outside the gene matches: 8. The DNA for the CDR3 is TGTGCCAGCAGTTTAGGGGGCGGGACAGGAATCCAAGAGACCCAGTACTTC. This translates into CASSLGGGTGIQETQYF.

V is TRBV7-6 and J is TRBJ2-1; TRBD1 agrees at 7 bases. Germline V gives CDR1 SGHVS, CDR2 FNYEAQ. The CDR3 runs 16 residues. With V trimmed by 5 bases and J by 0 bases, 7 bases remained unmatched. CDR3 DNA: TGTGCCAGCAGCATACAACAGGGGAGCTCCTACAATGAGCAGTTCTTC. Amino acid sequence: CASSIQQGSSYNEQFF.

The V gene is TRBV20-1, the J gene TRBJ2-3; D is ambiguous. V gave up 7 bases and J gave up 3 bases, with 11 bases separating them. CDR3 length: 12 residues. Germline V lookup: CDR1 DFQATT, CDR2 SNEGSKA (reference sequence). Here the CDR3 DNA reads TGCAGTGTCCCGCCTGGAACAGATACGCAGTATTTT. It yields the protein CSVPPGTDTQYF.

This clonotype was seen a handful of times. The rearrangement joins TRBV18 to TRBJ2-1, with 10 bases that match TRBD2. Germline lookup yields CDR1 KGHSH and CDR2 LQKENI. The trim removed 4 bases at V and 9 bases at J, leaving 15 bases unmatched. The CDR3 has 17 residues. The DNA of the CDR3 is TGTGCCAGCTCACTGGGCTTAGGACTAGCGGTCGGTGTTGAGCAGTTCTTC. Amino acids: CASSLGLGLAVGVEQFF.

This clonotype came up a few times. The chain has TRBV7-2 and TRBJ2-1, with D maybe TRBD1 (7 bases). V lost 1 base and J 1 base, leaving 23 bases between the germline ends. Per the germline V gene, CDR1 is SGHTA and CDR2 is FQGNSA. CDR3 size: 20 residues. CDR3 amino acids: CASSLGGWDQGGISYNEQFF. CDR3 DNA sequence: TGTGCCAGCAGCTTAGGGGGCTGGGACCAGGGGGGTATATCCTACAATGAGCAGTTCTTC.